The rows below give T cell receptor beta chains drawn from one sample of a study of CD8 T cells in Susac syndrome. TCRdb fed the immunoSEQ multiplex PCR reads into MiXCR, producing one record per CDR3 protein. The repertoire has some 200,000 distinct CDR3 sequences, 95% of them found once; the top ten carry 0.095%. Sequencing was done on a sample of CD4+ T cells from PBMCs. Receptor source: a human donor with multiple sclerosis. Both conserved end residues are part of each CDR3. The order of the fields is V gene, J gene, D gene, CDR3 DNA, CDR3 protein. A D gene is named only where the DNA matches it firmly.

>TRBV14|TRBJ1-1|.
TGTGCCAGCAGCCAAGCCTCGGGGATAGCTGAAGCTTTCTTT
CASSQASGIAEAFF
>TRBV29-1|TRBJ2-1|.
TGCAGCGTCCACTTAGCGGCCAGGGTGTATGAGCAGTTCTTC
CSVHLAARVYEQFF
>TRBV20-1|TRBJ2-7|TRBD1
TGCAGTGCTAAAAAACAGGGGACGGGCGAGCAGTACTTC
CSAKKQGTGEQYF
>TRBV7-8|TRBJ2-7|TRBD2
TGTGCCAGCAGCCGGTCCCAGGGTAGCGGGAGCTCGAACGAGCAGTACTTC
CASSRSQGSGSSNEQYF
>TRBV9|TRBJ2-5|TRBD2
TGTGCCAGCAGCCAGGGACTAGCGGGAGTCGAGGAGACCCAGTACTTC
CASSQGLAGVEETQYF
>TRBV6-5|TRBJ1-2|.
TGTGCCAGCAGTTACGGTCGATGGGCCTCCTTGGGTGGCTACACCTTC
CASSYGRWASLGGYTF
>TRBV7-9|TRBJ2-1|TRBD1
TGTGCCAGCAGCGACAGGGGGCCGTTTGACAATGAGCAGCTCTTC
CASSDRGPFDNEQLF
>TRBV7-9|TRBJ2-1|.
TGTGCCAGCAGCCTTGACAGGTACGGGATCTTC
CASSLDRYGIF
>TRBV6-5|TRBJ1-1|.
TGTGCCAGCAGTTATGTAGGGGCTGAAGCTTTCTTT
CASSYVGAEAFF
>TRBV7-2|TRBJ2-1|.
TGTGCCAGCAGCCAAACTAGGGACTCCTACAATGAGCAGTTCTTC
CASSQTRDSYNEQFF